This T cell receptor (beta chain) was found in a study of OX40 agonist ivuxolimab in advanced cancers. Overall study context: Cancers in dose escalation were hepatocellular, melanoma, renal cell and head and neck. Study outcomes and limitations: Partial responders at 0.1-3.0 mg/kg had among the lowest clonal expansion.

The protocol was immunoSEQ multiplex PCR, while the TCRdb copy is restricted to in-frame clones and leaves out a portion. Here the sample spans more than 50,000 clones, more than 75% being singletons. Germline-derived CDR1 and CDR2 are SGHNT and YENEEA. Trimming took off 3 bases at V and 2 bases at J, with 6 bases between the two ends. The CDR3 totals 13 residues. With regard to this clone: Its antigen is unknown.

The receptor was isolated from an adult with an advanced solid tumor such as melanoma, head and neck, liver or kidney cancer. V usage is TRBV11-3 and J usage is TRBJ2-3; no firm D call. Specimen: CD4+ or CD8+ T cells sorted from blood, collected in a trial of the OX40 agonist ivuxolimab. Here the CDR3 reads CASSLFPTDTQYF. The CDR3 bases are TGTGCCAGCAGCTTGTTCCCCACAGATACGCAGTATTTT.